What follows are 27 T cell receptor beta chains derived from one specimen sequenced in a study of cytomegalovirus exposure and HLA in healthy donors. Some clones are missing from TCRdb's copy, which holds only in-frame ones; the method was immunoSEQ multiplex PCR. The profile shows about 68,000 clones, around 90% of them singletons. The source material was PBMCs. The receptor source for this set is a man between 18 and 29 years old in good health and CMV-seronegative.

This clone was found once. The J gene is TRBJ2-1, the V gene TRBV30; D is uncertain. CDR3 length equals 16 residues. V lost 0 bases to trimming and J lost 2 bases, with 14 bases between them. The germline CDR1 and CDR2 sequences are GTSNPN and SVGIG (reference sequence). The CDR3 DNA sequence: TGTGCCTGGAGTGTACCCCAGACACGAACCTACAATGAGCAGTTCTTC. Its translation is CAWSVPQTRTYNEQFF.

The CDR3 loop reads CASSFGTDYEQYF. In DNA, the CDR3 is TGTGCCAGCAGTTTTGGGACAGATTACGAGCAGTACTTC. The chain couples TRBV27 to TRBJ2-7; 7 bases are shared with TRBD1. V gave up 3 bases and J gave up 4 bases; unmatched junction bases: 3. This CDR3 contains 13 residues. CDR1 and CDR2 (germline): MNHEY, SMNVEV (reference sequence).

This clone showed up just once. The chain has TRBV7-2 and TRBJ1-4; the match to TRBD1 covers 9 bases. With V trimmed by 3 bases and J by 10 bases, 15 bases remained unmatched. The CDR3 contains 17 residues. Germline V gives CDR1 SGHTA, CDR2 FQGNSA. CDR3 bases: TGTGCCAGCAGCTTTCGTAATCGCGGGACAGGGTACGGAAAACTGTTTTTT. This translates into CASSFRNRGTGYGKLFF. The whole variable domain, filled in from reference TRBV7-2 and TRBJ1-4, reads GAGVSQSPSNKVTEKGKDVELRCDPISGHTALYWYRQSLGQGLEFLIYFQGNSAPDKSGLPSDRFSAERTGGSVSTLTIQRTQQEDSAVYLCASSFRNRGTGYGKLFFGSGTQLSVL.

This rearrangement joins TRBV5-4 to TRBJ2-5; 7 nucleotides agree with TRBD1. The CDR3 totals 14 residues. Per germline, CDR1 SGHNT and CDR2 YYREEE (reference sequence). The ends lost 1 base at V and 5 bases at J; junction bases unmatched: 5. The CDR3 reads CASSLRGPGETQYF. The CDR3 DNA is TGTGCCAGCAGCTTGAGGGGGCCAGGGGAGACCCAGTACTTC.

This clone was counted only a few times. The rearrangement links TRBV4-3 to TRBJ2-7; D possibly corresponds to TRBD1 (5 bases). This CDR3 is 15 amino acids long. The germline V gene has CDR1 LGHNA and CDR2 YSLEER. V was pared by 1 base and J by 6 bases, with 16 bases between. The CDR3 DNA reads as TGCGCCAGCAGCCAAGTAGTCTCAGGGCTCGGCGAGCAGTACTTC. Residues: CASSQVVSGLGEQYF.

The chain is built from TRBV5-8 and TRBJ1-1, with unresolved D. V was cut by 1 base and J by 2 bases, with 9 bases left in between. The CDR3 runs 14 residues. Germline V gives CDR1 SGHTS, CDR2 YDEGEE. CDR3 protein: CASSLMRGNTEAFF. The CDR3 DNA sequence: TGTGCCAGCAGCTTGATGCGGGGTAACACTGAAGCTTTCTTT.

The chain recombines TRBV7-2 with TRBJ2-5, with TRBD1 as a possible D gene (5 bases). The CDR3 has 16 amino acids. Germline CDR1 reads SGHTA; CDR2 reads FQGNSA. Trimming pared 0 bases from V and 1 base from J, leaving 12 bases between. CDR3 nucleotides: TGTGCCAGCAGCTTAGCATTAAAGGGGATCCAAGAGACCCAGTACTTC. Amino acids: CASSLALKGIQETQYF.

The chain employs TRBV30 and TRBJ2-5, with 14 positions matching TRBD2. This CDR3 comprises 15 residues. Germline trimming cut 3 bases from V and 4 bases from J; bases unmatched to any gene: 4. The V gene's germline CDR1 is GTSNPN and CDR2 SVGIG (reference sequence). CDR3 sequence reads: CAWSTGTSGRETQYF. The CDR3 DNA is TGTGCCTGGAGCACCGGGACTAGCGGGAGAGAGACCCAGTACTTC. Supplemented by reference TRBV30 and TRBJ2-5, the full variable domain reads SQTIHQWPATLVQPVGSPLSLECTVEGTSNPNLYWYRQAAGRGLQLLFYSVGIGQISSEVPQNLSASRPQDRQFILSSKKLLLSDSGFYLCAWSTGTSGRETQYFGPGTRLLVL.

The V call is TRBV7-8, the J call TRBJ1-5; weak D call: TRBD1 (5 bases). The CDR3 runs to 15 residues. Per germline, CDR1 SGHVS and CDR2 FQNEAQ. The V and J ends lost 0 bases and 5 bases respectively, with 11 bases between them. This CDR3 reads CASSLARVRHQPQHF. The CDR3 bases are TGTGCCAGCAGCTTAGCCAGGGTCAGACATCAGCCCCAGCATTTT.

The chain links TRBV6-5 to TRBJ1-1; D is ambiguous. The V end was cut by 4 bases, the J end by 5 bases, with 14 bases between. The CDR3 has 14 amino acids. Germline CDR1 MNHEY, CDR2 SVGAGI. The CDR3 DNA is TGTGCCAGCAGTTCAACGGGATGGTGGACTGAAGCTTTCTTT. Translated, it gives CASSSTGWWTEAFF.

The chain combines TRBV5-1 with TRBJ2-7; 10 positions match TRBD2. The ends lost 4 bases at V and 2 bases at J; junction bases unmatched: 6. The CDR3 has 15 residues. Germline V lookup: CDR1 SGHRS, CDR2 YFSETQ. Here the CDR3 reads CASSINSGRTYEQYF. The CDR3 DNA is TGCGCCAGCAGCATTAATAGCGGGAGGACCTACGAGCAGTACTTC. The variable domain in full, completed from reference TRBV5-1 and TRBJ2-7, reads KAGVTQTPRYLIKTRGQQVTLSCSPISGHRSVSWYQQTPGQGLQFLFEYFSETQRNKGNFPGRFSGRQFSNSRSEMNVSTLELGDSALYLCASSINSGRTYEQYFGPGTRLTVT.

The V gene is TRBV9, the J gene TRBJ2-6, with a weak D call TRBD2 (7 bases). The CDR3 extends over 18 amino acids. V was shortened by 3 bases and J by 4 bases, with 20 bases between the two germline ends. From germline, CDR1 is SGDLS and CDR2 YYNGEE. CDR3 bases: TGTGCCAGCAGCGGTAGTGGTATGGGGGGGGCCGGGGCCAACGTCCTGACTTTC. This sequence encodes CASSGSGMGGAGANVLTF.

In this sample, this clone turned up once. The chain uses TRBV7-3 and TRBJ2-5, with TRBD2 matching over 8 bases. The germline gives CDR1 SGHTA, CDR2 FQGTGA. V was clipped by 1 base and J by 4 bases; unmatched bases: 8. This CDR3 is built from 16 residues. The CDR3 DNA reads as TGTGCCAGCAGCTTAAGCGCCAGCGGGAGAGGAGAGACCCAGTACTTC. As protein: CASSLSASGRGETQYF.

The CDR3 protein is CASSMVRGIQTDTQYF. The CDR3 DNA reads as TGTGCCAGTAGTATGGTCCGGGGTATACAGACAGATACGCAGTATTTT. The gene calls are TRBV19 and TRBJ2-3, with D possibly TRBD2 on 5 matching bases. V dropped 3 bases and J dropped 3 bases, with 16 bases sitting between them. The CDR3 sequence is 16 residues long. Germline CDR1 is LNHDA and CDR2 is SQIVND (reference sequence).

The chain combines TRBV10-3 with TRBJ1-3, with no clear D. This CDR3 is built from 15 residues. V lost 3 bases to trimming and J lost 0 bases, with 9 bases between them. The germline V gene encodes CDR1 ENHRY and CDR2 SYGVKD. The CDR3 bases are TGTGCCATCAGTGACGGGGTAAGCTCTGGAAACACCATATATTTT. It yields the protein CAISDGVSSGNTIYF.

J is TRBJ1-5 and V is TRBV30; 11 positions agree with TRBD1. The CDR3 is made up of 15 amino acids. Trimming removed 3 bases from V and 5 bases from J; junction bases left unmatched: 6. Germline CDR1 GTSNPN, CDR2 SVGIG (reference sequence). As DNA, the CDR3 is TGTGCCTGGAGGCCGGGACAGGGGGTGTATCAGCCCCAGCATTTT. Translating it yields CAWRPGQGVYQPQHF.

The chain recombines TRBV5-4 with TRBJ2-1; D not resolved. In germline, CDR1 is SGHNT, CDR2 YYREEE (reference sequence). The V end lost 1 base, the J end lost 9 bases, and 8 bases lay between the germline ends. The CDR3 is made up of 12 amino acids. CDR3 DNA: TGTGCCAGCAGCTTGTTGAGTGGTGAGCAGTTCTTC. This sequence encodes CASSLLSGEQFF.

The rearrangement joins TRBV27 to TRBJ1-4; D is ambiguous. This CDR3 has 15 amino acids. Trimming stripped 3 bases from V and 8 bases from J, with 16 bases between. Germline loops: CDR1 MNHEY, CDR2 SMNVEV (reference sequence). Written as DNA, the CDR3 is TGTGCCAGCAGTTTCGACCCCGAAAGAGGAGAAAAACTGTTTTTT. This encodes CASSFDPERGEKLFF. Using reference TRBV27 and TRBJ1-4 for the parts outside the CDR3, the full variable domain is EAQVTQNPRYLITVTGKKLTVTCSQNMNHEYMSWYRQDPGLGLRQIYYSMNVEVTDKGDVPEGYKVSRKEKRNFPLILESPSPNQTSLYFCASSFDPERGEKLFFGSGTQLSVL.

The chain joins TRBV28 to TRBJ1-1; D gene uncertain. Germline assignment: CDR1 MDHEN and CDR2 SYDVKM. V was shortened by 3 bases and J by 1 base, with 15 bases between the two germline ends. The CDR3 has 16 amino acids. The CDR3 protein is CASSLVFRGTNTEAFF. The CDR3 coding sequence is TGTGCCAGCAGTTTGGTTTTCCGGGGAACGAACACTGAAGCTTTCTTT.

This clone was recorded only once. The rearrangement links TRBV25-1 to TRBJ2-3, with TRBD2 identical over 15 bases. This CDR3 has 16 residues. Germline-derived CDR1 and CDR2 are MGHDK and SYGVNS. Losses at the gene ends were 3 bases for V and 6 bases for J; bases not matched to a gene: 4. Here the CDR3 reads CASSDWTSGRGDTQYF. DNA of the CDR3: TGTGCCAGCAGTGACTGGACTAGCGGGAGGGGGGATACGCAGTATTTT.

This clone has a handful of counts. At one boundary the junction diverges from the germline segment, which might be a read error. The genes are TRBV7-7 and TRBJ1-5; D is unclear. The V gene's germline CDR1 is SSHAT and CDR2 FNYEAQ (reference sequence). The CDR3 has 15 residues. CDR3 amino acids: CASSPGLGDGQPQHF. DNA of the CDR3: TGTGCTAGCAGCCCCGGACTGGGTGATGGTCAGCCCCAGCATTTT.

The chain employs TRBV19 and TRBJ1-3; 7 bases align to TRBD1. V was pared by 6 bases and J by 0 bases, with 17 bases of the junction left unmatched. This CDR3 is 19 amino acids long. The germline CDR1 and CDR2 sequences are LNHDA and SQIVND (reference sequence). The CDR3 protein is CASSLNLFGQAYSGNTIYF. The CDR3 DNA sequence: TGTGCCAGTAGCCTTAACCTTTTCGGACAGGCTTACTCTGGAAACACCATATATTTT.

The chain has TRBV28 and TRBJ1-4; 9 bases are a match to TRBD1. J was trimmed by 4 bases and V by 0 bases; bases with no gene match: 3. In germline, CDR1 is MDHEN, CDR2 SYDVKM. The CDR3 runs to 16 residues. The CDR3 region is CASSLWGQGINEKLFF. As DNA, the CDR3 is TGTGCCAGCAGTTTATGGGGACAGGGCATTAATGAAAAACTGTTTTTT. Supplemented by reference TRBV28 and TRBJ1-4, the full variable domain reads DVKVTQSSRYLVKRTGEKVFLECVQDMDHENMFWYRQDPGLGLRLIYFSYDVKMKEKGDIPEGYSVSREKKERFSLILESASTNQTSMYLCASSLWGQGINEKLFFGSGTQLSVL.

This clone came up once. This rearrangement joins TRBV7-2 to TRBJ2-2; TRBD1 agrees at 8 bases. Germline CDR1 reads SGHTA; CDR2 reads FQGNSA. V dropped 5 bases and J dropped 0; count of bases not matched to a gene: 5. The CDR3 loop spans 16 amino acids. The CDR3 DNA reads as TGTGCCAGCAGCCGAAGACAGGGGACGAACACCGGGGAGCTGTTTTTT. Translating gives CASSRRQGTNTGELFF.

The gene calls are TRBV2 and TRBJ2-7; D is uncertain. The germline V gene encodes CDR1 SNHLY and CDR2 FYNNEI. This CDR3 contains 11 residues. Trimming stripped 4 bases from V and 7 bases from J, with 8 bases between. CDR3 bases: TGTGCCAGCAGTGCGCTAGTTGAGCAGTACTTC. This codes for CASSALVEQYF.

The CDR3 loop reads CASSVAVGRVTDTQYF. The CDR3 DNA is TGTGCCAGCAGCGTAGCAGTGGGCAGAGTCACAGATACGCAGTATTTT. The rearrangement joins TRBV9 to TRBJ2-3; no firm D call. Per the germline V gene, CDR1 is SGDLS and CDR2 is YYNGEE. V was shortened by 0 bases and J by 2 bases, with 13 bases between the two germline ends. CDR3 length equals 16 residues.

This clone has a single count. This chain links TRBV28 with TRBJ2-1, with TRBD1 matching over 11 bases. This CDR3 region has 16 residues. Germline CDR1 MDHEN, CDR2 SYDVKM. V lost 5 bases and J lost 7; bases outside the gene matches: 10. This CDR3 is CASSTIGQGAANEQFF. DNA of the CDR3: TGTGCCAGCAGTACTATTGGACAGGGGGCCGCTAATGAGCAGTTCTTC.